The 23 T cell receptor beta chains in this list originate from one sample, sequenced in a study of blood T cell repertoires in COVID-19. TCRdb keeps only in-frame clones here, not all; method: immunoSEQ multiplex PCR. This table has some 310,000 clones, under 90% appearing once. Sequencing was carried out using PBMCs or T cells enriched from blood (not recorded which). The receptors here all came from a woman in her 30s who had recovered from COVID-19.

The genes are TRBV5-6 and TRBJ2-7; 7 bases match TRBD1. CDR3 length: 17 residues. Germline values: CDR1 SGHDT, CDR2 YYEEEE. Unmatched junction bases numbered 9, after V lost 0 bases and J lost 0 bases. The CDR3 region has the DNA TGTGCCAGCAGCTTGGGACCCGGACAGGTACCCTCCTACGAGCAGTACTTC. Protein sequence: CASSLGPGQVPSYEQYF.

The chain has TRBV6-1 and TRBJ1-3; 7 bases map to TRBD1. The V segment lost 4 bases and the J segment 4 bases; nucleotides outside the gene matches: 13. CDR1 and CDR2 (germline): MNHNS, SASEGT. The CDR3 is 17 amino acids. DNA of the CDR3: TGTGCCAGCAGTGTATTTGCCCACACAGGGGCAGGAAACACCATATATTTT. It yields the protein CASSVFAHTGAGNTIYF.

This clone has a single count. This chain links TRBV12-5 with TRBJ2-2; tentatively, D is TRBD1 (5 bases). Germline V gives CDR1 LGHNT, CDR2 FRNRAP. V lost 5 bases, J lost 5 bases, and 12 bases lay in between. The length of the CDR3 is 14 residues. Written as DNA, the CDR3 is TGTGCTAGTGGTGCCGGCCAGGGAACCGGGGAGCTGTTTTTT. It specifies CASGAGQGTGELFF.

The V gene is TRBV5-1, the J gene TRBJ1-4; 9 bases agree with TRBD1. CDR3 length: 15 residues. CDR1 SGHRS and CDR2 YFSETQ come from the germline V gene. The V gene end was trimmed by 5 bases and the J gene end by 1 base; junction bases not matched to a gene: 3. DNA of the CDR3: TGCGCCAGCAGATGGGGACAGGGAACTAATGAAAAACTGTTTTTT. It translates to CASRWGQGTNEKLFF.

The chain combines TRBV12-3 or TRBV12-4 with TRBJ2-3; D is unclear. The CDR3 runs 12 residues. V lost 1 base, J lost 8 bases, and 7 bases lay in between. CDR3 nucleotide sequence: TGTGCCAGCAGTTTAGTCCCGGGTACGCAGTATTTT. This codes for CASSLVPGTQYF.

In nucleotides, the CDR3 is TGTGCCAGCAGGCCTTACTACACCCCGTCCTACAATGAGCAGTTCTTC. Translated, it gives CASRPYYTPSYNEQFF. The genes are TRBV28 and TRBJ2-1; D is unclear. CDR3 length: 16 residues. The germline V gene has CDR1 MDHEN and CDR2 SYDVKM. Trimming took off 6 bases at V and 1 base at J, with 16 bases between the two ends.

This clone was seen once. The genes are TRBV7-9 and TRBJ2-1; D may be TRBD1 (6 bases). Trimming stripped 8 bases from V and 0 bases from J, with 14 bases between. Per the germline V gene, CDR1 is SEHNR and CDR2 is FQNEAQ (reference sequence). The CDR3 extends over 15 amino acids. In DNA form, the CDR3 reads TGTGCCAGCCGAACCGGACAGAGCTCCTACAATGAGCAGTTCTTC. Translating gives CASRTGQSSYNEQFF.

The CDR3 loop is CASSQESDEQFF. The DNA for the CDR3 is TGTGCCAGCAGCCAAGAGTCAGATGAGCAGTTCTTC. The chain combines TRBV3-1 (or the pseudogene TRBV3-2) with TRBJ2-1; D not certain. This CDR3 has 12 residues. V was shortened by 0 bases and J by 8 bases, with 5 bases between the two germline ends. Germline loops: CDR1 LGHDT, CDR2 YNNKEL (reference sequence).

This chain joins TRBV19 and TRBJ2-2; no firm D call. This CDR3 contains 17 residues. With 0 bases removed from V and 5 bases from J, the gap between germline ends came to 16 bases. The germline CDR1 and CDR2 sequences are LNHDA and SQIVND (reference sequence). The CDR3 DNA follows: TGTGCCAGTAGTATAGATCCGTACAGCCTGGAAACCGGGGAGCTGTTTTTT. This sequence encodes CASSIDPYSLETGELFF.

The chain carries TRBV28 and TRBJ1-1, with a weak D call TRBD1 (5 bases). Trimming pared 3 bases from V and 11 bases from J, leaving 10 bases between. Looked up from germline, CDR1 is MDHEN and CDR2 is SYDVKM. CDR3 size: 11 residues. The CDR3 DNA sequence: TGTGCCAGCAGTTTGGGCCAGGGCGCTTTCTTT. Amino acids: CASSLGQGAFF.

This chain joins TRBV21-1 and TRBJ2-3; the D call of TRBD1 is as the table states it, not checked on the DNA. TRBV21-1 is assigned pseudogene status. The CDR3 totals 16 residues. CDR3 bases: TGTGCCAGCAGCAAAGTCATCCGGGACAGACCAGATACGCAGTATTTT. Protein sequence: CASSKVIRDRPDTQYF.

The rearrangement joins TRBV6-5 to TRBJ1-2; 8 bases are a match to TRBD1. Germline V gives CDR1 MNHEY, CDR2 SVGAGI. The CDR3 runs to 16 residues. The ends lost 2 bases at V and 4 bases at J; junction bases unmatched: 9. The CDR3 sequence is CASSYRGRGLSYGYTF. Here the CDR3 DNA reads TGTGCCAGCAGTTACCGGGGCAGGGGGCTTAGCTATGGCTACACCTTC.

This chain joins TRBV18 and TRBJ1-4; TRBD1 might be the D (5 bases). Germline-derived CDR1 and CDR2 are KGHSH and LQKENI. The CDR3 runs 15 residues. Trimming left V 2 bases short and J 5 bases short, with 12 bases between. DNA for the CDR3: TGTGCCAGCTCACCAGTAGCCGCAGGGAATGAAAAACTGTTTTTT. Amino acids: CASSPVAAGNEKLFF.

This clone was seen a few times. The V and J genes are TRBV2 and TRBJ2-7; D unclear. The CDR3 runs 14 residues. CDR1 and CDR2 from the germline V gene are SNHLY and FYNNEI. V was cut by 5 bases and J by 3 bases, with 14 bases left in between. This chain's CDR3 is CASSPRITNYEQYF. The CDR3 DNA reads as TGTGCCAGCAGTCCTAGAATTACAAACTACGAGCAGTACTTC.

V is TRBV11-3 and J is TRBJ2-3, with TRBD2 matching over 8 bases. Germline trimming cut 2 bases from V and 5 bases from J; bases unmatched to any gene: 3. Germline V CDR1 and CDR2: SGHNT, YENEEA. The CDR3 is 14 residues long. CDR3 amino acids: CASSLSGLVDTQYF. CDR3 DNA sequence: TGTGCCAGCAGCTTATCGGGACTAGTAGATACGCAGTATTTT. The full variable domain, its missing parts supplied by reference TRBV11-3 and TRBJ2-3, is EAGVVQSPRYKIIEKKQPVAFWCNPISGHNTLYWYLQNLGQGPELLIRYENEEAVDDSQLPKDRFSAERLKGVDSTLKIQPAELGDSAVYLCASSLSGLVDTQYFGPGTRLTVL.

This clone came up once. The V call is TRBV11-3, the J call TRBJ1-1; TRBD1 agrees at 11 bases. V was clipped by 0 bases and J by 6 bases; unmatched bases: 6. CDR3 length equals 16 residues. Germline V gives CDR1 SGHNT, CDR2 YENEEA. The CDR3 spells CASSLDGQGAVAEAFF. In nucleotides, the CDR3 is TGTGCCAGCAGCTTAGACGGACAGGGGGCTGTAGCTGAAGCTTTCTTT.

The rearrangement links TRBV7-2 to TRBJ1-2; 7 bases line up with TRBD1. CDR1 and CDR2 (germline): SGHTA, FQGNSA. Trimming took 4 bases from V and 4 from J; bases not matched to a gene: 6. This CDR3 contains 14 residues. The DNA for the CDR3 is TGTGCCAGCAGCTCCCCGGGACAGACCTATGGCTACACCTTC. Its protein product is CASSSPGQTYGYTF.

The chain is built from TRBV6-5 and TRBJ1-5, with TRBD1 identical over 7 bases. V trimming: 5 bases; J trimming: 1 base; junction bases outside the gene matches: 2. The CDR3 covers 14 residues. Germline V gene sequence: CDR1 MNHEY, CDR2 SVGAGI. CDR3 sequence reads: CASSLQGSNQPQHF. CDR3 nucleotide sequence: TGTGCCAGCAGTCTACAGGGGAGCAATCAGCCCCAGCATTTT.

The chain carries TRBV10-3 and TRBJ1-1; TRBD1 is a possible D gene (5 bases). V lost 4 bases and J lost 4, with 10 bases in between. The CDR3 is 13 residues long. Germline V CDR1 and CDR2: ENHRY, SYGVKD. The chain's CDR3 is CAISAGRGTEAFF. CDR3 DNA sequence: TGTGCCATCAGTGCTGGGAGGGGCACTGAAGCTTTCTTT.

This sequence joins TRBV19 and TRBJ2-7, with D possibly TRBD2 on 6 matching bases. Trimming removed 1 base from V and 9 bases from J, with 13 bases in between. The CDR3 has 13 amino acids. Looked up from germline, CDR1 is LNHDA and CDR2 is SQIVND (reference sequence). CDR3 region: CASSIGDSSVQYF. CDR3 nucleotide sequence: TGTGCCAGTAGTATAGGGGACTCCTCCGTGCAGTACTTC.

This clone was seen a few times. This rearrangement joins TRBV10-3 to TRBJ2-3; D is possibly TRBD1 (6 bases). With 5 bases removed from V and 4 bases from J, the gap between germline ends came to 16 bases. The germline V gene has CDR1 ENHRY and CDR2 SYGVKD. The CDR3 has 15 residues. The DNA for the CDR3 is TGTGCCATCAGTAATAACAGGGTGTCGTCAGATACGCAGTATTTT. Encoded protein: CAISNNRVSSDTQYF.

About this clone itself: At one end, the junction sequence differs from germline, possibly due to a read error. This sample includes further DNA sequences coding for the same CDR3. The rearrangement links TRBV28 to TRBJ1-2, with D possibly being TRBD1 (5 bases). Germline V CDR1 and CDR2: MDHEN, SYDVKM. The CDR3 sequence is 13 residues long. The CDR3 nucleotides read TGTGCCAGCATGTCGGGGGATCACTATGGCTATACCTTC. This codes for CASMSGDHYGYTF.

V usage is TRBV12-5 and J usage is TRBJ2-1; TRBD2 matches at 14 bases. This CDR3 has 19 residues. The V gene end was trimmed by 4 bases and the J gene end by 4 bases; junction bases not matched to a gene: 12. Germline V CDR1 and CDR2: LGHNT, FRNRAP. The CDR3 DNA reads TGTGCTAGTGGTTCACTCCGACTAGCGGGAGGGCCTGGGTACAATGAGCAGTTCTTC. Residues: CASGSLRLAGGPGYNEQFF.